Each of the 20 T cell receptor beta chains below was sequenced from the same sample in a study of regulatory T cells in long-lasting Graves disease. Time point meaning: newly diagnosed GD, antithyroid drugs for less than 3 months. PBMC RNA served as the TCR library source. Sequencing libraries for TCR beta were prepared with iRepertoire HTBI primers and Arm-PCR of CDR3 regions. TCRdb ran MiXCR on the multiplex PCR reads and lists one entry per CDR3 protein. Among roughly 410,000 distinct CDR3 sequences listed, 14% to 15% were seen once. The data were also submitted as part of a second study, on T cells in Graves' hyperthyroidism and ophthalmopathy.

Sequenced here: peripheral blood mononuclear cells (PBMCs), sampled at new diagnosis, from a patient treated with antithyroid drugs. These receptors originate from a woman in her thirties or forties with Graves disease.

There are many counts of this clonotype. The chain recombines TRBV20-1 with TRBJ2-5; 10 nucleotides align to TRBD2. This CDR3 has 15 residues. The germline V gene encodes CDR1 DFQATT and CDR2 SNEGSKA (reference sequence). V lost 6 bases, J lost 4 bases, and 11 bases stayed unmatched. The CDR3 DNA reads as TGCAGTGCCCTGAGGCTAGCGGGAGATAGAGAGACCCAGTACTTC. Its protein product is CSALRLAGDRETQYF.

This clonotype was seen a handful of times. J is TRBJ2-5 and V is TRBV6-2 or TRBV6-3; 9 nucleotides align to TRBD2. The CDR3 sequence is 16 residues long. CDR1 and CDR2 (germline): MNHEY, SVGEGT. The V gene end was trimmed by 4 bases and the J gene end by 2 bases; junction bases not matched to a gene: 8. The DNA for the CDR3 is TGTGCCAGCAGTTTGACTAGCGGAGAGCCTCAAGAGACCCAGTACTTC. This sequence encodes CASSLTSGEPQETQYF.

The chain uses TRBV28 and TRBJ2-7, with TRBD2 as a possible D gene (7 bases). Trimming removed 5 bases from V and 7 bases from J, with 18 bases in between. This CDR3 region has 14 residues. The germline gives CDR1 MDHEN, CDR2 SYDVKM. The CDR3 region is CASSPRGGSQEQYF. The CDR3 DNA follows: TGTGCCAGCAGTCCAAGGGGGGGTTCGCAGGAGCAGTACTTC. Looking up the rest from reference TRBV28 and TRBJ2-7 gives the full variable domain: DVKVTQSSRYLVKRTGEKVFLECVQDMDHENMFWYRQDPGLGLRLIYFSYDVKMKEKGDIPEGYSVSREKKERFSLILESASTNQTSMYLCASSPRGGSQEQYFGPGTRLTVT.

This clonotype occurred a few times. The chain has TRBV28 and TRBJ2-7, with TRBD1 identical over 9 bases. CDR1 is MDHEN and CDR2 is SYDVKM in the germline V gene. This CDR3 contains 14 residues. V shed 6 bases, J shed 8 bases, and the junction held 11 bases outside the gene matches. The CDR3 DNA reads TGTGCCAGCAGCCATCGGGACAGGGAAATGAAGCAGTACTTC. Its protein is CASSHRDREMKQYF.

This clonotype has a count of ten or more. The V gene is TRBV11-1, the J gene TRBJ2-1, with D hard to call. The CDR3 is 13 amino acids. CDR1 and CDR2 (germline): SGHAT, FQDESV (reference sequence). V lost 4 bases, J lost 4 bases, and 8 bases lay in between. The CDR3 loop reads CASSSDLYNEQFF. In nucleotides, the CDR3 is TGTGCCAGCAGCTCCGACTTATACAATGAGCAGTTCTTC.

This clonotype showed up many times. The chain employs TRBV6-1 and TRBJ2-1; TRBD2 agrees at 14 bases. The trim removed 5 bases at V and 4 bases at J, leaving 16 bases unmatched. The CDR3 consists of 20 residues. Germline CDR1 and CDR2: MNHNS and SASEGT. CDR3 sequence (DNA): TGTGCCAGCAGTCACGTCCCGGGACTAGCGGGAGATAATAGGTACAATGAGCAGTTCTTC. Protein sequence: CASSHVPGLAGDNRYNEQFF.

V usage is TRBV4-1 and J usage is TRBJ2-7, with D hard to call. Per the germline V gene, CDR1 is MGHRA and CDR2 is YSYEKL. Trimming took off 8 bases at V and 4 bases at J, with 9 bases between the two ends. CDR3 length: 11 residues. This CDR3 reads CASGDGYEQYF. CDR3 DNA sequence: TGCGCCAGCGGAGACGGGTACGAGCAGTACTTC.

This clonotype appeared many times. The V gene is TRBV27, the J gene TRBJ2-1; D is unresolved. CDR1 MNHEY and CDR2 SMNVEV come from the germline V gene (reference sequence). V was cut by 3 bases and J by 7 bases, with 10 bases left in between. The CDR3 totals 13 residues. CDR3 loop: CASSFGLTNEQFF. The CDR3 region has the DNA TGTGCCAGCAGTTTCGGGCTAACGAATGAGCAGTTCTTC.

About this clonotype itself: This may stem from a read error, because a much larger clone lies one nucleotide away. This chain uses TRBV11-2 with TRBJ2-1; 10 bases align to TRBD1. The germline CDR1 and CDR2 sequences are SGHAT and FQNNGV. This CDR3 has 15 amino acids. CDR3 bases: TGTGCCGGCAGCTTAGAGGGACAGGGGCTGGGTAGGCAGTTCTTC. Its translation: CAGSLEGQGLGRQFF.

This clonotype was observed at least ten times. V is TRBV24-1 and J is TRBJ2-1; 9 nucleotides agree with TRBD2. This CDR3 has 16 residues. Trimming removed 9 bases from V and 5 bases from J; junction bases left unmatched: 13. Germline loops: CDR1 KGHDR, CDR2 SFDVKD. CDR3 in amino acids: CATRGAGTSPHNEQFF. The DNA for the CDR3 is TGTGCCACCCGGGGGGCTGGGACTAGCCCCCACAATGAGCAGTTCTTC.

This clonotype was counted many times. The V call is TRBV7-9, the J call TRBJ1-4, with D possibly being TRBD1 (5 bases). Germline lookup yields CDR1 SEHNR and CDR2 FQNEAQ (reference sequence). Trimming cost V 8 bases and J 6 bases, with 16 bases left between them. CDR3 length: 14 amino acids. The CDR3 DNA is TGTGCCAGCGGCACAGGAGAGAGATATGAAAAACTGTTTTTT. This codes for CASGTGERYEKLFF.

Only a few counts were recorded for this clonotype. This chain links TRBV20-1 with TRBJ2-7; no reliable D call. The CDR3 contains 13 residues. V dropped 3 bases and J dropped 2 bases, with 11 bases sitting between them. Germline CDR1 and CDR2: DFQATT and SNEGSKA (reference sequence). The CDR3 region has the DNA TGCAGTGCTAGCGCGACGGAAACCTACGAGCAGTACTTC. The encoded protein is CSASATETYEQYF.

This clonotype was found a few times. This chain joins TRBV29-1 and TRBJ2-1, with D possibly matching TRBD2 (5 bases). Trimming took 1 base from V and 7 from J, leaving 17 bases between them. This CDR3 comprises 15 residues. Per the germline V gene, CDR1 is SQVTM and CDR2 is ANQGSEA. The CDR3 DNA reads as TGCAGCGTTGAAGCCCCTTGGAAGGAGGTGAATGAGCAGTTCTTC. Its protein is CSVEAPWKEVNEQFF.

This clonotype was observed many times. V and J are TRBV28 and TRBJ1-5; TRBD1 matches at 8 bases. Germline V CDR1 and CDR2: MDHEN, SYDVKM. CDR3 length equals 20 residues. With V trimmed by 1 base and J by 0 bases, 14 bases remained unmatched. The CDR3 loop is CASSLLVLQGVHISNQPQHF. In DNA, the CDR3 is TGTGCCAGCAGTTTATTGGTCTTACAGGGGGTCCATATTAGCAATCAGCCCCAGCATTTT.

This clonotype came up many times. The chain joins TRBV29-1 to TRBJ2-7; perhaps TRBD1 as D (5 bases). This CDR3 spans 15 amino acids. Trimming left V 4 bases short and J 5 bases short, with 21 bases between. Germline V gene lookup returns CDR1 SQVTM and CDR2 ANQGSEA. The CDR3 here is CSVVVPHRNPNEQYF. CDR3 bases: TGCAGCGTTGTTGTTCCCCACAGGAATCCAAACGAGCAGTACTTC.

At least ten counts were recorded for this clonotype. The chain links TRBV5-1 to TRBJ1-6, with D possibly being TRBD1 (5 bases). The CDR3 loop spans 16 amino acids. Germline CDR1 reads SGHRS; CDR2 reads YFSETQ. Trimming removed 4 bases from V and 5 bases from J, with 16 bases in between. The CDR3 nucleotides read TGCGCCAGCAGCCTTGGACAAGAGGGAGATAATTCACCCCTCCACTTT. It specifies CASSLGQEGDNSPLHF.

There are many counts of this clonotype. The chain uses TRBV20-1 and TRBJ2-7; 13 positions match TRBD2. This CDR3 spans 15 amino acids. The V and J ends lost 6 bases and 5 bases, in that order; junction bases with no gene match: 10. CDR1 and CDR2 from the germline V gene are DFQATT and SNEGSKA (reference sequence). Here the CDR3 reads CSASDWTSGSNEQYF. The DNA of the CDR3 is TGCAGTGCAAGCGATTGGACTAGCGGGAGTAACGAGCAGTACTTC.

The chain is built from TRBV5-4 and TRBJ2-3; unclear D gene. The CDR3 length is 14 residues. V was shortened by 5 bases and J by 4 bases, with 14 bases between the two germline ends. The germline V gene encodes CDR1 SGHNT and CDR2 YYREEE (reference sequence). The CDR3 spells CASSFGGNPDTQYF. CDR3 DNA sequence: TGTGCCAGCAGTTTTGGTGGGAATCCAGATACGCAGTATTTT.

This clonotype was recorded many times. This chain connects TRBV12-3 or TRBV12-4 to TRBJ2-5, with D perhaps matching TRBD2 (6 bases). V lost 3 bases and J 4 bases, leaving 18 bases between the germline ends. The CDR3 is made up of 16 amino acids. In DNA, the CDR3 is TGTGCCAGCAGTTTTCGGCGGGATCCCCCGGGAGAGACCCAGTACTTC. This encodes CASSFRRDPPGETQYF.

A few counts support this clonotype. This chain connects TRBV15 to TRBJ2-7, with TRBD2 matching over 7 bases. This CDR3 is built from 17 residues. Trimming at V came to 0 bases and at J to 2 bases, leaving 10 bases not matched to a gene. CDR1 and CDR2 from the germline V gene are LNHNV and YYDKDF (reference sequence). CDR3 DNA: TGTGCCACCAGCAGAGATGGACTTTTCGGGGGGACCTACGAGCAGTACTTC. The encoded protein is CATSRDGLFGGTYEQYF.